A single TCR beta chain is shown here with its context. These data originate in a study of control samples from healthy donors and cancer patients. The germline V gene encodes CDR1 MNHEY and CDR2 SMNVEV (reference sequence). With 7 bases clipped from V and 2 bases from J, the junction kept 8 bases outside the gene matches. This CDR3 comprises 14 residues. The table came from immunoSEQ multiplex PCR; TCRdb's copy has only in-frame clones and leaves some out. The table has 100,000 to 150,000 clones, about 90% seen once. The sequenced material came from blood. The chain carries TRBV27 and TRBJ2-7; 7 bases are a match to TRBD1. The sequence derives from a man aged 18 to 30 in good health. CDR3 amino acids: CASIPRQGTYEQYF. The DNA for the CDR3 is TGTGCCAGCATCCCCCGACAGGGTACCTACGAGCAGTACTTC.